The source of this TCR beta chain is a study of blood T cells in healthy people across ages. This CDR3 has 16 residues. V was pared by 5 bases and J by 11 bases, with 16 bases of the junction left unmatched. Per germline, CDR1 SQVTM and CDR2 ANQGSEA. The study, taken as a whole, reports: Naive CD4+ cells and diversity were both higher in long-lived donors than in aged donors.

The authors ran a second PCR of 7 to 11 cycles using a sample-barcoded 5' primer and a J-beta primer mix. Each cDNA molecule received a tag from a template-switch adaptor that had 12 random nucleotides. MiXCR, applied by TCRdb to the 5' RACE reads, yields one record per CDR3 protein. The table has over 950,000 distinct CDR3 sequences, around 54% seen once; the top ten hold about a fifth. In the case of this clonotype: Its specificity is unknown.

Caucasian, healthy and from Russia, the donors were aged between about 6 and 90. Samples each yielded at least 5.5 micrograms of total RNA. The TCR originated in a woman in her sixties in good health. Input material: blood. This sequence joins TRBV29-1 and TRBJ2-5, with TRBD2 identical over 14 bases. CDR3 sequence (DNA): TGCAGCGTTATAAGCGGGGGGACTAGCGGGAGTTTTGAGCAGTACTTC. Its protein is CSVISGGTSGSFEQYF.